These T cell receptor beta chains were read from a single sample in a study of beta chain features in type 1 diabetes. The repertoire was sequenced with immunoSEQ multiplex PCR; TCRdb's copy has only in-frame clones and lacks some. The table shows 120,000 to 150,000 clones, with 6.9% occurring only once. Material: central memory CD4+ T cells from blood. The receptors here all came from a woman between 25 and 40 years old in good health. The CDR3 runs from the conserved cysteine through the conserved F or W. The order of the fields is J gene, clone size, V gene, D gene, CDR3 protein, CDR3 DNA. A D gene is named only where the DNA matches it firmly. Clone size is not always given. Where it is, it says once, few, many or a class for expanded clones.

>TRBJ2-7|.|TRBV7-3|.
CASSSAPSSGEQYF
TGTGCCAGCAGCTCGGCACCGAGCTCGGGCGAGCAGTACTTC
>TRBJ2-1|.|TRBV18|TRBD2
CASSPLSGSRVPGSYNEQFF
TGTGCCAGCTCACCACTTAGCGGGAGTCGAGTACCGGGCTCCTACAATGAGCAGTTCTTC
>TRBJ2-1|many|TRBV19|TRBD2
CASSLRTSGNNEQFF
TGTGCCAGTAGCTTACGGACTAGCGGGAACAATGAGCAGTTCTTC
>TRBJ2-1|few|TRBV28|.
CASSSGGTQNNEQFF
TGTGCCAGCAGTTCGGGCGGGACTCAAAACAATGAGCAGTTCTTC
>TRBJ1-2|.|TRBV7-9|.
CASSFSGDGYTF
TGTGCCAGCAGCTTCTCAGGGGATGGCTACACCTTC
>TRBJ2-5|few|TRBV4-2|TRBD2
CASSQSRTSGREETQYF
TGTGCCAGCAGCCAATCGCGGACTAGCGGGAGGGAAGAGACCCAGTACTTC
>TRBJ2-5|.|TRBV7-2|.
CASSVRVQETQYF
TGTGCCAGCAGCGTGAGGGTCCAAGAGACCCAGTACTTC
>TRBJ2-7|few|TRBV28|TRBD2
CASSLTTPRGRAGSYEQYF
TGTGCCAGCAGTTTGACGACCCCCCGTGGGAGGGCCGGCTCCTACGAGCAGTACTTC
>TRBJ1-1|.|TRBV6-5|.
CASSYHVALNTEAFF
TGTGCCAGCAGTTATCACGTGGCCTTGAACACTGAAGCTTTCTTT
>TRBJ2-1|.|TRBV15|TRBD1
CATSREVQGFEQFF
TGTGCCACCAGCAGAGAAGTACAGGGGTTTGAGCAGTTCTTC